Sequencing of this T cell receptor beta chain was carried out in a study of molecular identifiers for immune sequencing clone quantification. Germline values: CDR1 LNHDA, CDR2 SQIVND (reference sequence). The V and J ends lost 1 base and 0 bases respectively, with 9 bases between them. This CDR3 contains 15 residues. Sorting captured naive CD8 T cells as CD8+CD4-CCR7+CD45RA+. This clonotype was detected only a few times. Its target is unknown. In preparing bulk TCR libraries, previously described methods and listed TCR primers were used. TCRdb recomputed calls from the PCR reads with MiXCR, one row per CDR3 protein. The sample holds over 600,000 distinct CDR3 sequences, 15% to 20% seen once. Overall study results and limits: The share of molecules held by clones above 20 RNA copies was over 98% in effector cells and under 1% in naive cells.

Sequencing was done on a sample of naive CD8+ T cells from blood, with Jurkat cell RNA spiked in. As to subset: FACS-sorted CD8+CD4-CCR7+CD45RA+ naive T cells. The J gene is TRBJ1-1, the V gene TRBV19; D uncertain. The source is a human donor in good health. Some libraries in this study had Jurkat cell RNA spiked in. CDR3: CASSIGVNMNTEAFF. CDR3 nucleotides: TGTGCCAGTAGTATAGGAGTAAATATGAACACTGAAGCTTTCTTT.